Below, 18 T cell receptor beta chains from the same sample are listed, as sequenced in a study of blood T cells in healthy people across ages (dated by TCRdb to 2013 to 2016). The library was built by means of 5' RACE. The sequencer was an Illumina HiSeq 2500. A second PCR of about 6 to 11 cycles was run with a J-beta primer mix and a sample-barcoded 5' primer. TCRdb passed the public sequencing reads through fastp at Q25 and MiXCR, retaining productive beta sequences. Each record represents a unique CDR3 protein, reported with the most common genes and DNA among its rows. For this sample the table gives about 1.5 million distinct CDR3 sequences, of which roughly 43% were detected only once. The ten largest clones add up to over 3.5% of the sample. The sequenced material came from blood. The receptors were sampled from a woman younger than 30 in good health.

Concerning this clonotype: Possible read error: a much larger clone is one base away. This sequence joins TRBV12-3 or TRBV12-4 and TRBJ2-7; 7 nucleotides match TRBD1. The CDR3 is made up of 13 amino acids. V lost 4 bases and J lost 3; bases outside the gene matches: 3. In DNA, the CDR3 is TGTGCCAGCAGTTACGGGACAGACTACGAGCAGTACTTC. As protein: CASSYGTDYEQYF.

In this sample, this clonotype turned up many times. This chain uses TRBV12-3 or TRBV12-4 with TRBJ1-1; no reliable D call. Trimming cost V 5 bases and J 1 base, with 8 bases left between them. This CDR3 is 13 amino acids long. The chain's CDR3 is CASSLPENTEAFF. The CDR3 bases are TGTGCCAGCAGTCTTCCTGAGAACACTGAAGCTTTCTTT.

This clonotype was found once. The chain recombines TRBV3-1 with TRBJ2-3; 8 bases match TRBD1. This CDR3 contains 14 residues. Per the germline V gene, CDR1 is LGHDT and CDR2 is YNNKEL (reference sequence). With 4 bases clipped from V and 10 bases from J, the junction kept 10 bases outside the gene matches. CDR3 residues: CASSRKGTGGAQYF. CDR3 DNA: TGTGCCAGCAGCCGGAAGGGGACAGGAGGGGCGCAGTATTTT.

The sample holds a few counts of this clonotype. The CDR3 bases are TGTGCCAGCAGCGTCGAGGTGAGGGTTGGAGATACGCAGTATTTT. Translation gives CASSVEVRVGDTQYF. The chain recombines TRBV9 with TRBJ2-3; perhaps TRBD2 as D (5 bases). The V gene lost 2 bases and the J gene lost 5 bases, with 15 bases spanning the gap. This CDR3 contains 15 residues. Germline V gene sequence: CDR1 SGDLS, CDR2 YYNGEE.

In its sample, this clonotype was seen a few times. The CDR3 reads CASSLRDRSPGELFF. The CDR3 bases are TGTGCCAGCAGTTTAAGGGACAGGTCCCCCGGGGAGCTGTTTTTT. This chain links TRBV27 with TRBJ2-2; TRBD1 matches at 8 bases. Trimming cost V 2 bases and J 6 bases; bases outside gene matches: 5. The CDR3 is 15 amino acids. The germline CDR1 and CDR2 sequences are MNHEY and SMNVEV (reference sequence).

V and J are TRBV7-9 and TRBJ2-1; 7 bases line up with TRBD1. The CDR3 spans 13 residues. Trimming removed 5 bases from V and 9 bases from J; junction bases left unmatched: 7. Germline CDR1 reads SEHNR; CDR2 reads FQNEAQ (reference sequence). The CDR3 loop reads CASSGQGDSEQFF. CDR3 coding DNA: TGTGCCAGCAGCGGGCAGGGGGATAGTGAGCAGTTCTTC.

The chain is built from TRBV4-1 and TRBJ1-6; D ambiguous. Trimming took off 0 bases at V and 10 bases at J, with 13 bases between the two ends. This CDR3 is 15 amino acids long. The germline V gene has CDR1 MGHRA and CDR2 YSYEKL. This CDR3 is CASSQDRGIESPLHF. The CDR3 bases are TGCGCCAGCAGCCAAGATCGAGGCATAGAGTCACCCCTCCACTTT.

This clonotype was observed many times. DNA for the CDR3: TGTGCCTGGACTCAGGGAATTGAGCAGTTCTTC. It yields the protein CAWTQGIEQFF. The rearrangement links TRBV30 to TRBJ2-1, with D possibly being TRBD1 (5 bases). The V gene's germline CDR1 is GTSNPN and CDR2 SVGIG (reference sequence). V gave up 4 bases and J gave up 9 bases, with 10 bases separating them. The length of the CDR3 is 11 residues.

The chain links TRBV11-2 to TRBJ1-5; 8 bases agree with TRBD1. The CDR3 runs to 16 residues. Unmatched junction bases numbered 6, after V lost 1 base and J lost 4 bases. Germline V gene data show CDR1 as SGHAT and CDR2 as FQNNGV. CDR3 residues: CASSLVDRALNQPQHF. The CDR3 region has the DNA TGTGCCAGCAGCTTAGTGGACAGGGCGCTAAATCAGCCCCAGCATTTT. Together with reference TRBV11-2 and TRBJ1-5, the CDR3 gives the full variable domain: EAGVAQSPRYKIIEKRQSVAFWCNPISGHATLYWYQQILGQGPKLLIQFQNNGVVDDSQLPKDRFSAERLKGVDSTLKIQPAKLEDSAVYLCASSLVDRALNQPQHFGDGTRLSIL.

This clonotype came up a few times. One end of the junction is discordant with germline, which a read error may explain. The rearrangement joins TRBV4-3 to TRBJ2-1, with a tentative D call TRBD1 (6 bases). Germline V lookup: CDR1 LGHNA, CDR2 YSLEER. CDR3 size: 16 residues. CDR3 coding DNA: TGCGCCAGCAGCCAAGATCTCCCTGGACAGTACAATGTGCAGTTCTTC. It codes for CASSQDLPGQYNVQFF.

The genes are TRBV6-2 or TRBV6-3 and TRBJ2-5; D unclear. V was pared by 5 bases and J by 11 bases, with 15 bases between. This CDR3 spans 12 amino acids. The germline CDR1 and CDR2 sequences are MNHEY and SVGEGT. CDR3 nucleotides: TGTGCCAGCAGTATCCGGTCTGCTGAGCAGTACTTC. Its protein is CASSIRSAEQYF.

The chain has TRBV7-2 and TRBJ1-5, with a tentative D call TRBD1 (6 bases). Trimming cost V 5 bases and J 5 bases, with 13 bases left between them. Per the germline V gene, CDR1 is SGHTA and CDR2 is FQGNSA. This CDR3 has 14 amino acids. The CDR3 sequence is CASSPRTVDQPQHF. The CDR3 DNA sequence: TGTGCCAGCAGCCCCCGGACAGTAGATCAGCCCCAGCATTTT. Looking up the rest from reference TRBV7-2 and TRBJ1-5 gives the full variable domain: GAGVSQSPSNKVTEKGKDVELRCDPISGHTALYWYRQSLGQGLEFLIYFQGNSAPDKSGLPSDRFSAERTGGSVSTLTIQRTQQEDSAVYLCASSPRTVDQPQHFGDGTRLSIL.

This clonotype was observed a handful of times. The CDR3 sequence: CASRSYRTDSNYGYTF. The DNA of the CDR3 is TGTGCCAGCAGATCTTATCGGACGGATTCTAACTATGGCTACACCTTC. V usage is TRBV27 and J usage is TRBJ1-2; D is undetermined. This CDR3 contains 16 residues. Germline CDR1 is MNHEY and CDR2 is SMNVEV (reference sequence). V dropped 6 bases and J dropped 0 bases, with 17 bases sitting between them.

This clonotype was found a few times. The CDR3 nucleotides read TGTGCCAGCAGGAGGACTAGCGGGAGCGACAATGAGCAGTTCTTC. Translated: CASRRTSGSDNEQFF. The chain carries TRBV28 and TRBJ2-1; 13 nucleotides align to TRBD2. Germline assignment: CDR1 MDHEN and CDR2 SYDVKM. J gave up 5 bases and V 6 bases, and 4 bases lay outside the gene matches. CDR3 length equals 15 residues.

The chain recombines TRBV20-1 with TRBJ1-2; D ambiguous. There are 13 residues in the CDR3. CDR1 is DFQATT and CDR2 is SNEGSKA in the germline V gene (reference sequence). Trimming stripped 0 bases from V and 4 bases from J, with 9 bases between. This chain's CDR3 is CSARDLGFYGYTF. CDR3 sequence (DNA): TGCAGTGCTAGAGATTTGGGGTTCTATGGCTACACCTTC.

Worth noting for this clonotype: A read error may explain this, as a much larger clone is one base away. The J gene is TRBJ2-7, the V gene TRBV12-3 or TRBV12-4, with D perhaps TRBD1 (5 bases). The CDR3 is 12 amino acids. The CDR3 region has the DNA TGTGCCAGCAATTTACAGGAATACGAGCAGTACTTC. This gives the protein CASNLQEYEQYF.

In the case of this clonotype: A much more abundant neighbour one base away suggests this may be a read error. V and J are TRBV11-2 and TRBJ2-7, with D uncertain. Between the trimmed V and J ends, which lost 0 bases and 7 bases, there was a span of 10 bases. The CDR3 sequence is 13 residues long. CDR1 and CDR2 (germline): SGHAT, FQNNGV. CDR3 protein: CASSLDPYNEQYF. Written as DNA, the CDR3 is TGTGCCAGCAGCTTAGATCCCTACAATGAGCAGTACTTC.

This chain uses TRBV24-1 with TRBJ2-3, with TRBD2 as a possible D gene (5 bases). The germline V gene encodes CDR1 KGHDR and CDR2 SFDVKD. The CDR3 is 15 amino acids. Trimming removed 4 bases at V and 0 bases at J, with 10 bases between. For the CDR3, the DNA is TGTGCCACCAGTGACCGGGGAACTAGCACAGATACGCAGTATTTT. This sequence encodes CATSDRGTSTDTQYF.